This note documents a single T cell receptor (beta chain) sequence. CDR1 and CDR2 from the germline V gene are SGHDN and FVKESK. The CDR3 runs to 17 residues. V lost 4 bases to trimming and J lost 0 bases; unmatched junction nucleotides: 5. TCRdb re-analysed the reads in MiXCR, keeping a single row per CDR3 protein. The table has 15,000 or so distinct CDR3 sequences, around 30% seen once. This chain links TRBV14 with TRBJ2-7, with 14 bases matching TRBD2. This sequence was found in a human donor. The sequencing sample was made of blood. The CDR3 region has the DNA TGTGCCAGCAGCCGGACAGGGACTAGCGGGAGCTCCTACGAGCAGTACTTC. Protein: CASSRTGTSGSSYEQYF.